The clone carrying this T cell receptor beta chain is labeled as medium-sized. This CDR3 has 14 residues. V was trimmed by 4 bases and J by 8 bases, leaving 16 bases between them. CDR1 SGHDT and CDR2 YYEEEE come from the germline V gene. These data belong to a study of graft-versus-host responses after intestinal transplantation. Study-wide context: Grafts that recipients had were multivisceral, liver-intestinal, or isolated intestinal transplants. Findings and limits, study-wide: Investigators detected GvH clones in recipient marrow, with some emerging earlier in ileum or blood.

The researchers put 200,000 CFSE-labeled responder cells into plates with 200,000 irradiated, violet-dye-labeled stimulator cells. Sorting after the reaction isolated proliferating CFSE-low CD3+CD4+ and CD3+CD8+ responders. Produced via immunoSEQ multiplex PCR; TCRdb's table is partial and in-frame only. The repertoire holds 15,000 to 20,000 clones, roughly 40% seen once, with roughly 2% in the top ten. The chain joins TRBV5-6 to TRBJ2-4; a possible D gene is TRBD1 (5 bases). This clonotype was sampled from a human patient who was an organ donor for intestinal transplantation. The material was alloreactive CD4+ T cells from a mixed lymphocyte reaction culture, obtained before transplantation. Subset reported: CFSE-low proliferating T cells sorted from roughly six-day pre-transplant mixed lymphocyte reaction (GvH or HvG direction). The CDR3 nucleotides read TGTGCCAGCAGCGCTAGTTCTGGGGCGGACATTCAGTACTTC. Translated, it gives CASSASSGADIQYF.